These T cell receptor beta chains were read from a single sample in a study of neurological immune-mediated disorders. TCRdb processed the 5' RACE reads anew with MiXCR; each CDR3 protein has one entry. The table shows tens of thousands of distinct CDR3 sequences, with approximately 4.1% occurring only once. Sequenced material: PBMCs. The receptor set was obtained from a man aged 50 or older with multiple sclerosis. CDR3s include the opening cysteine and the closing phenylalanine or tryptophan. The D gene is left open where the match is weak. Clone size is not always given. Where it is, it says once, few, many or a class for expanded clones.

>TRBD1|many|TRBV20-1|TRBJ2-7
CSARDRVVREQYF
TGCAGTGCTCGGGACAGGGTGGTGCGCGAGCAGTACTTC
>NA|many|TRBV11-2|TRBJ2-6
CASSPPLSGANVLTF
TGTGCCAGCAGCCCCCCGCTCTCTGGGGCCAACGTCCTGACTTTC
>NA|NA|TRBV20-1|TRBJ2-7
CSARDLTDEQYF
TGCAGTGCTAGAGATCTGACGGACGAGCAGTACTTC
>TRBD1|NA|TRBV29-1|TRBJ2-1
CSVVPGQTYNEQFF
TGCAGCGTCGTTCCGGGACAGACTTACAATGAGCAGTTCTTC
>NA|many|TRBV12-3/TRBV12-4|TRBJ1-4
CASSQGPNEKLFF
TGTGCCAGCAGTCAGGGGCCTAATGAAAAACTGTTTTTT
>TRBD1|many|TRBV7-2|TRBJ2-7
CASSLDGTGVYEQYF
TGTGCCAGCAGCTTAGATGGGACAGGAGTCTACGAGCAGTACTTC
>TRBD1|many|TRBV4-2|TRBJ1-2
CASSRQTGNPNYGYTF
TGTGCCAGCAGCCGGCAGACAGGGAACCCTAACTATGGCTACACCTTC
>NA|many|TRBV20-1|TRBJ1-1
CSAREGASNTEAFF
TGCAGTGCTAGAGAGGGAGCATCGAACACTGAAGCTTTCTTT
>TRBD2|many|TRBV2|TRBJ2-3
CASRLAGGTRTDTQYF
TGTGCCAGCAGACTAGCGGGGGGTACCCGCACAGATACGCAGTATTTT
>TRBD2|many|TRBV7-9|TRBJ2-1
CASSSASGLAGGPNNEQFF
TGTGCCAGCAGCTCCGCCTCTGGACTAGCGGGGGGCCCCAACAATGAGCAGTTCTTC
>NA|many|TRBV28|TRBJ1-5
CASSLGSNQPQHF
TGTGCCAGCAGTTTAGGTAGCAATCAGCCCCAGCATTTT
>NA|many|TRBV7-9|TRBJ2-5
CASSIVGRGQETQYF
TGTGCCAGCAGCATTGTCGGCAGGGGTCAAGAGACCCAGTACTTC
>TRBD1|many|TRBV7-9|TRBJ1-5
CASSLGTGVNQPQHF
TGTGCCAGCAGCTTAGGGACAGGGGTGAATCAGCCCCAGCATTTT
>NA|many|TRBV5-6|TRBJ2-5
CASSLAQGLQETQYF
TGTGCCAGCAGCTTGGCACAGGGTCTTCAAGAGACCCAGTACTTC
>NA|many|TRBV3-1|TRBJ1-1
CASSRIRTAEAFF
TGTGCCAGCAGCCGCATTAGGACGGCTGAAGCTTTCTTT
>TRBD1|few|TRBV5-1|TRBJ1-1
CASSSTPGQGSTEAFF
TGCGCCAGCAGCTCTACGCCGGGACAGGGTTCCACTGAAGCTTTCTTT
>TRBD2|many|TRBV10-3|TRBJ2-5
CATAGTRDQETQYF
TGTGCCACCGCCGGGACTAGAGATCAAGAGACCCAGTACTTC
>NA|many|TRBV18|TRBJ2-3
CASSPSTTDTQYF
TGTGCCAGCTCACCTTCCACCACAGATACGCAGTATTTT
>TRBD2|many|TRBV29-1|TRBJ2-1
CSVEGLAGPYNEQFF
TGCAGCGTTGAAGGCCTAGCGGGACCCTACAATGAGCAGTTCTTC
>TRBD1|many|TRBV5-1|TRBJ1-1
CASSPPGTDFTNTEAFF
TGCGCCAGCAGCCCCCCCGGGACAGACTTTACGAACACTGAAGCTTTCTTT
>NA|many|TRBV29-1|TRBJ2-6
CSVGTTGANVLTF
TGCAGCGTAGGGACAACTGGGGCCAACGTCCTGACTTTC
>NA|few|TRBV7-2|TRBJ2-7
CASSSRDGSYEQYF
TGTGCCAGCAGCTCCCGGGACGGATCCTACGAGCAGTACTTC
>NA|many|TRBV4-1|TRBJ1-5
CASSPRDAQPQHF
TGCGCCAGCAGCCCCCGGGACGCACAGCCCCAGCATTTT
>TRBD2|many|TRBV9|TRBJ2-2
CASSAGTSFGELFF
TGTGCCAGCAGCGCCGGGACTAGCTTCGGGGAGCTGTTTTTT
>TRBD2|many|TRBV7-8|TRBJ2-7
CASSVVAGVIEQYF
TGTGCCAGCAGCGTCGTAGCGGGAGTCATCGAGCAGTACTTC
>NA|many|TRBV2|TRBJ1-5
CASTSEGHQPQNF
TGTGCCAGCACTTCGGAGGGACATCAGCCCCAGAATTTT
>TRBD1|few|TRBV29-1|TRBJ2-7
CSARQGGHEQYF
TGCAGCGCAAGACAGGGGGGGCACGAGCAGTACTTC
>TRBD2|many|TRBV28|TRBJ2-1
CASRLGTSPYNEQFF
TGTGCTAGCAGATTGGGGACTAGCCCTTACAATGAGCAGTTCTTC
>TRBD1|many|TRBV20-1|TRBJ2-1
CSARDFREQGVEYNEQFF
TGCAGTGCTAGAGATTTCAGGGAGCAGGGGGTAGAGTACAATGAGCAGTTCTTC
>TRBD2|many|TRBV6-4|TRBJ2-1
CASTRLAGSPEQFF
TGTGCCAGCACCCGACTAGCGGGGTCCCCTGAGCAGTTCTTC
>NA|many|TRBV12-3/TRBV12-4|TRBJ1-5
CASSFATGSNQPQHF
TGTGCCAGCAGTTTCGCAACAGGAAGCAATCAGCCCCAGCATTTT
>NA|NA|TRBV10-3|TRBJ1-1
CAISESGTVTEAFF
TGTGCCATCAGTGAGTCAGGGACGGTTACTGAAGCTTTCTTT
>NA|few|TRBV20-1|TRBJ1-5
CSAVPAGRNQPQNF
TGCAGTGCCGTCCCGGCAGGGAGGAATCAGCCCCAGAATTTT